The present T cell receptor beta chain was sequenced within a study of regulatory T cells in long-lasting Graves disease (dated by TCRdb to about 2021). Turning to the overall study: Patients with newly diagnosed Graves' disease had been on antithyroid drugs for under 3 months. This study used TCR sequencing and RNA sequencing of peripheral blood to compare persistent Graves' disease patients against newly diagnosed Graves' disease patients. The study was conducted in China and was registered as a clinical trial. TCR sequencing covered 13 persistent and some 20 newly diagnosed Graves' disease patients, 33 samples in total.

From its cysteine to its phenylalanine, the CDR3 spans 15 amino acids. The entry retains the CDR3 DNA only, 45 bases that are in frame from base 1. The germline V gene (reference sequence) yields LNHDA for CDR1 and SQIVND for CDR2. At the junction V is shortened by 7 bases and J by 5 bases; bases outside the gene matches: 11. The sample's time point label, in plain terms: newly diagnosed GD, antithyroid drugs for less than 3 months. For both TCR sequencing and RNA sequencing, RNA was extracted from PBMCs in TRIzol. The diagnosis of Graves' disease followed American Thyroid Association guidelines. Recruitment of patients was carried out at an endocrinology department in Xi'an, China. Each patient gave 9 to 10 milliliters of peripheral blood, collected in an EDTA anticoagulant tube. Ficoll Paque Plus density gradient separation was used to isolate PBMCs, and no further T cell sorting was done. An Agilent 2100 Bioanalyzer and agarose gel were used to assess RNA quality, and a NanoDrop 2000 was used to measure RNA concentration.

As for this clonotype: The clone's antigen remains unknown. No per-base quality is available; no much larger clone lies one base away.

Here is what the overall study found, with its caveats: As a limitation, the authors acknowledged that the small sample size may reduce accuracy. Preferential use of TRBV28, TRBJ1-2 and TRBJ2-5 was observed in persistent disease, whereas TRBV20-1 and TRBJ2-1 were favored in newly diagnosed disease. More public clonotypes were shared among persistent patients (around 2,600) than among newly diagnosed patients (more than 950). Because the primary lesion, thyroid tissue, could not be accessed, the study looked at peripheral blood alone. Persistent Graves' disease patients showed lower TCR Shannon entropy and fewer highly expanded clones than newly diagnosed patients, suggesting clonal expansion. Only the TCR beta chain was sequenced and analyzed.

Libraries were built with multiplex PCR. The instrument given in TCRdb is Illumina HiSeq 4000. To build TCR beta libraries, CDR3 regions were amplified by Arm-PCR using iRepertoire HTBI primers. Gel purification was performed on PCR products prior to sequencing. The paper's data handling went like this. Gene usage analysis of CDR3 amino acid clonotypes used the approximately 62 TRBV and some 13 TRBJ segments found across samples. COPE and FqMerger were used to merge the filtered high-quality paired reads into contigs. BLAST was used to align contigs to IMGT TRBV, TRBD and TRBJ reference genes, and CDR3 was defined according to IMGT. Highly expanded clones were defined as clonotypes with a frequency above 0.1%. Repertoire diversity was measured by Shannon entropy, and V-J evenness by the Gini coefficient. A clonotype found in more than one individual was treated as public. TCRdb redid the processing of the public reads, applying fastp at Q25 and MiXCR, and retained in-frame beta chains. Each record represents a unique CDR3 protein, reported with the most common genes and DNA among its rows. TCRdb assigned the V and J calls; the authors' analysis was not used. In all, the sample holds around 240,000 distinct CDR3 sequences, and more than 15% of those were seen once. The ten largest clones represent 14% of the sample.

This sample also appeared in a second study, on T cells in Graves' hyperthyroidism and ophthalmopathy. The second study's authors report: Stable Graves' hyperthyroidism was defined as no progression to ophthalmopathy during 18 months of follow-up. Hyperthyroidism patients were newly diagnosed, with disease duration under 2 months, and aged 18 to 65 years. Patients with uncontrolled infections, other autoimmune diseases, pregnancy or lactation were excluded. Diagnoses relied on clinical symptoms, serum thyroxine and TRAb, thyroid ultrasound and orbital computed tomography. For the first round of RT-PCR on the TCR CDR3, the HTBI primer set was used together with the Qiagen OneStep RT-PCR kit. Most expanded thyroid clonotypes (frequency above 0.001) were also found in blood, which suggests that blood repertoires may mirror thyroid immune responses. A model built on a 13 V-J signature distinguished ophthalmopathy from stable hyperthyroidism, reaching around 87% sensitivity and 81% to 83% specificity in cross-validation and 80%/75% in testing. In validation, the model predicted progression to ophthalmopathy with roughly 70% sensitivity and roughly 75% specificity, a median of 6.5 months before onset. To identify TCR V-J signatures that set the groups apart, the researchers used a discovery cohort of more than 95 patients, made up of around 42 with Graves' ophthalmopathy and 57 with stable Graves' hyperthyroidism. An independent validation cohort of around 19 hyperthyroidism patients and about 15 patients who later progressed to ophthalmopathy tested prospective prediction of ophthalmopathy. The roughly 90 discovery patients were divided at random into training and test sets in a 7:3 ratio. Thyroid tissue and blood T-cell repertoires from six Graves' hyperthyroidism patients were also compared in the study. After blood sampling, hyperthyroidism patients were treated with methimazole at a starting dose of 30 mg daily, and ophthalmopathy patients were treated with high-dose intravenous methylprednisolone. The libraries were constructed in a second round of multiplex PCR and then size-selected and purified. Paired-end sequencing of the libraries was performed with 100 bp reads on an Illumina HiSeq2000. SOAPnuke was used to process the raw data, with reads discarded if the reads contained adapters or uncalled bases, had a mean Phred below 15, or lacked an exact constant-primer or identifier match. High-quality paired reads were merged with COPE v1.2.5, and unique nucleotide sequences were defined as clonotypes. MiTCR v1.1 was used to align clonotypes to the IMGT TRBV, TRBD and TRBJ reference segments. The analysis was restricted to V-J combinations with a frequency above 0.0001, which together covered 99.2% of the repertoires. The TCS score was defined as F50 (clonal expansion) divided by E x V (chaos), with BLOSUM62-based TCRdist calculated between CDR3 peptides within each V-J. Welch's t-statistics and random forest reduced around 520 V-J features to 13, which were used in a naive Bayes classifier (R e1071). No statistical method was used to set the sample size in advance, and investigators knew the group allocation. TCR Vbeta CDR3 sequencing of 120 to 150 peripheral blood samples (over 40 ophthalmopathy, 70 to 85 hyperthyroidism and roughly 17 progressor patients) is reported in the paper.

This receptor was identified in a woman aged 30 to 39 with Graves disease. Donor details come from another sample of the same person, matched by shared clones. This receptor chain uses TRBV19 and TRBJ2-1; TRBD2 lines up with 7 middle nucleotides. The starting material was peripheral blood mononuclear cells (PBMCs), obtained at new diagnosis, from a patient treated with antithyroid drugs. The CDR3 here reads CASTGWASGDNEQFF. The DNA is as follows: TGTGCCAGTACCGGCTGGGCTAGCGGCGACAATGAGCAGTTCTTC.